The clone carrying this T cell receptor beta chain was counted ten times or more. Its specificity is unknown. Germline CDR1 reads MNHEY; CDR2 reads SMNVEV (reference sequence). Deletions cut 6 bases from V and 0 bases from J, with 20 bases between. The CDR3 runs 17 residues. Blood sampling occurred at first hyperthyroidism diagnosis, ahead of any ophthalmopathy symptoms. The PBMCs studied were ones that came from 10 ml fresh peripheral blood. This sample is drawn from a study of T cells in Graves' hyperthyroidism and ophthalmopathy. Looking at the study overall: Blood from the periphery was taken at initial diagnosis, before any treatment.

Regarding the study as a whole: Expanded thyroid clonotypes (above 0.001) were mostly also found in blood.

The TCR beta CDR3 regions underwent amplification using RNA transcripts as the source. In the first-round RT-PCR of the TCR CDR3, the HTBI primer set was used. TCRdb re-called the multiplex PCR reads through MiXCR, storing one row per CDR3 protein. Here the sample spans some 600,000 distinct CDR3 sequences, 14% being singletons. This sequence joins TRBV27 and TRBJ1-1; D is possibly TRBD1 (5 bases). This clonotype was obtained from a woman aged 30 to 39 with Graves' hyperthyroidism that later progressed to Graves' ophthalmopathy. The sample comprised blood. The CDR3, as DNA: TGTGCCAGCAGAATACAAAGCCACCTGGGGCTGAACACTGAAGCTTTCTTT. Its protein product is CASRIQSHLGLNTEAFF.